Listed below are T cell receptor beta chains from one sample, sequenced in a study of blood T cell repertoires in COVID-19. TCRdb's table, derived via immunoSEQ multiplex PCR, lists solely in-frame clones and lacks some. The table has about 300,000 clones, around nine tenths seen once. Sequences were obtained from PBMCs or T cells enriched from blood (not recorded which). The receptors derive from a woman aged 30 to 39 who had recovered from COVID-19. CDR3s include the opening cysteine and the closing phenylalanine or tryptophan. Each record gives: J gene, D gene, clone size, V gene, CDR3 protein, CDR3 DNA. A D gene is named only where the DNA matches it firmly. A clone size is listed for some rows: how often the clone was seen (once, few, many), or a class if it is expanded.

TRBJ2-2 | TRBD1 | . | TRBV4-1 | CASSLRQGADTGELFF | TGCGCCAGCAGCCTTCGACAGGGGGCGGACACCGGGGAGTTGTTTTTT
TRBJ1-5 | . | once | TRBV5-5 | CASSLADSSNQPQHF | TGTGCCAGCAGCTTGGCAGATTCAAGCAATCAGCCCCAGCATTTT
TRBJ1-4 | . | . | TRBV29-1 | CSVIMGQGEKLFF | TGCAGCGTGATTATGGGCCAGGGTGAAAAACTGTTTTTT
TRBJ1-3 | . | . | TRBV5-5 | CASRNLSPGNTIYF | TGTGCCAGCAGAAATCTTTCCCCTGGAAACACCATATATTTT
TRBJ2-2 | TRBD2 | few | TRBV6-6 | CASSTTSGGYTGELFF | TGTGCCAGCAGTACCACTAGCGGGGGGTACACCGGGGAGCTGTTTTTT
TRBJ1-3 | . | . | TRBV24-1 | CATSDSRGKSSLSGNTIYF | TGTGCCACCAGTGATTCCCGAGGGAAGAGCAGTCTTTCTGGAAACACCATATATTTT
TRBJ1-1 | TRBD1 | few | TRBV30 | CAWSVAGGTEAFF | TGTGCCTGGAGTGTAGCAGGGGGCACTGAAGCTTTCTTT
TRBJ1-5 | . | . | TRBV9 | CASSVSTGRNQPQHF | TGTGCCAGCAGCGTATCCACAGGGCGCAATCAGCCCCAGCATTTT
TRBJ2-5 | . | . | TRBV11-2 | CASSLLGGTQYF | TGTGCCAGCAGCTTATTAGGGGGGACCCAGTACTTC
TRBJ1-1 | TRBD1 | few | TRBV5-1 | CASSATTGATEAFF | TGCGCCAGCAGCGCAACAACAGGGGCCACTGAAGCTTTCTTT
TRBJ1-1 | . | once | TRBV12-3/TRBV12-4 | CASSFSLDTEAFF | TGTGCCAGCAGTTTCAGTCTGGACACTGAAGCTTTCTTT
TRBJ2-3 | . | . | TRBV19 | CASSRQTGNRDTQYF | TGTGCCAGTAGTAGGCAGACTGGAAACCGCGATACGCAGTATTTT
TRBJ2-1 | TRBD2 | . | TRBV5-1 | CASRTSGASYNEQFF | TGCGCCAGCAGAACTAGCGGGGCGTCCTACAATGAGCAGTTCTTC
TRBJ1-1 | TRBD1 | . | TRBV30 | CAWSTGQGRPEAFF | TGTGCCTGGAGTACCGGACAGGGGAGGCCTGAAGCTTTCTTT
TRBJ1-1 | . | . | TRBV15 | CATSRDVKNTEAFF | TGTGCCACCAGCAGAGATGTCAAGAACACTGAAGCTTTCTTT
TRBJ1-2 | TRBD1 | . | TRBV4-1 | CASSQTGGVNYGYTF | TGCGCCAGCAGCCAGACAGGGGGCGTTAACTATGGCTACACCTTC
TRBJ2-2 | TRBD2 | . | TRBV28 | CASISTSGVNGELFF | TGTGCCAGCATTTCCACTAGCGGGGTCAACGGGGAGCTGTTTTTT
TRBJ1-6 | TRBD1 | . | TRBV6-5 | CASRVAGQGFSPLHF | TGTGCCAGCAGGGTTGCGGGACAGGGTTTTTCACCCCTCCACTTT
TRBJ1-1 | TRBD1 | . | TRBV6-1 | CASSDWGQGDTEAFF | TGTGCCAGCAGTGATTGGGGACAGGGGGACACTGAAGCTTTCTTT
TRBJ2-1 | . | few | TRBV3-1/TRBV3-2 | CASSLVASEQFF | TGTGCCAGCAGCCTCGTAGCGTCTGAGCAGTTCTTC
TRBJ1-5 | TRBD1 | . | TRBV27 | CASSTGQGGNQPQHF | TGTGCCAGCAGTACAGGACAGGGTGGTAATCAGCCCCAGCATTTT
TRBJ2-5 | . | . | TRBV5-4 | CASSFAPGNEETQYF | TGTGCCAGCAGCTTTGCCCCAGGGAACGAGGAGACCCAGTACTTC
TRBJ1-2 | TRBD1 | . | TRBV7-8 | CASSFEGQGSYGYTF | TGTGCCAGCAGCTTTGAGGGACAGGGGTCCTATGGCTACACCTTC
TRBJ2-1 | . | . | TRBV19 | CASSIAGGRGYEQFF | TGTGCCAGTAGTATAGCCGGAGGGCGGGGTTATGAGCAGTTCTTC
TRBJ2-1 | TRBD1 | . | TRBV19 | CASSETGASYNEQFF | TGTGCCAGTAGTGAGACAGGGGCCTCCTACAATGAGCAGTTCTTC
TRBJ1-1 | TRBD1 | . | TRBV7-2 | CASSLWDRGTNTEAFF | TGTGCCAGCAGCTTATGGGACAGGGGCACAAACACTGAAGCTTTCTTT
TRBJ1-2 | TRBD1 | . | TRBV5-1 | CASSYGTGNYGYTF | TGCGCCAGCAGCTACGGGACAGGGAACTATGGCTACACCTTC
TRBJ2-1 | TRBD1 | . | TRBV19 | CASSQDRGGFNEQFF | TGTGCCAGTAGCCAGGACAGGGGAGGGTTCAATGAGCAGTTCTTC
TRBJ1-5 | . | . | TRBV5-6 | CASSLSGVNQPQHF | TGTGCCAGCAGCTTGTCGGGTGTAAATCAGCCCCAGCATTTT
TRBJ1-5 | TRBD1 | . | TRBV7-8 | CASSLAGQGEGQPQHF | TGTGCCAGCAGCTTAGCCGGACAGGGGGAGGGACAGCCCCAGCATTTT
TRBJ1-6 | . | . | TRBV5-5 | CASSLRQDNSPLHF | TGTGCCAGCAGCTTGAGACAGGATAATTCACCCCTCCACTTT
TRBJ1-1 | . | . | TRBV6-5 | CASRTGSNTEAFF | TGTGCCAGCAGGACCGGGTCGAACACTGAAGCTTTCTTT
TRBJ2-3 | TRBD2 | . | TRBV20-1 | CSASSGLAFPDTQYF | TGCAGTGCTAGTTCGGGACTAGCATTTCCAGATACGCAGTATTTT
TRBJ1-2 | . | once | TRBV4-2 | CASSRRGGAYGYTF | TGTGCCAGCAGCCGGAGAGGAGGGGCCTATGGCTACACCTTC
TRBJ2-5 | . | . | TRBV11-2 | CASSQTGETQYF | TGTGCCAGCAGCCAAACAGGGGAGACCCAGTACTTC
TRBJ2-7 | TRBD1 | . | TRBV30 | CAWSRMAGGSWEQYF | TGTGCCTGGAGCCGGATGGCAGGGGGTTCCTGGGAGCAGTACTTC
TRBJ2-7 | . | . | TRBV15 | CATSRDMGGLGSEQYF | TGTGCCACCAGCAGAGATATGGGGGGGCTCGGCTCCGAGCAGTACTTC
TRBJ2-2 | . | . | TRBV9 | CASNPGANTGELFF | TGTGCCTCCAACCCGGGGGCGAACACCGGGGAGCTGTTTTTT
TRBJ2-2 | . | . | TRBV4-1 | CASSQGHSPGETGELFF | TGCGCCAGCAGCCAAGGTCATTCGCCAGGCGAGACCGGGGAGCTGTTTTTT
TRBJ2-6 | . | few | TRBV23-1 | CASSQQAASGANVLTF | TGCGCCAGCAGTCAACAGGCCGCCTCTGGGGCCAACGTCCTGACTTTC
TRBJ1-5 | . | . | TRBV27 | CASSLDRFGPQHF | TGTGCCAGCAGTTTAGACAGATTTGGGCCCCAGCATTTT
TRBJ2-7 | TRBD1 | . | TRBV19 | CASRGTAKSYEQYF | TGTGCCAGTAGGGGGACAGCGAAATCCTACGAGCAGTACTTC
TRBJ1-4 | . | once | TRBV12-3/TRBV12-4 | CASSFSREKLFF | TGTGCCAGCAGTTTCTCGAGGGAAAAACTGTTTTTT
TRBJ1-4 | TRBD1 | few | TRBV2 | CASSWQGVNEKLFF | TGTGCCAGCAGTTGGCAGGGGGTTAATGAAAAACTGTTTTTT
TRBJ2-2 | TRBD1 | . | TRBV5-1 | CASSSDRGNTGELFF | TGCGCCAGCAGCTCGGACAGGGGGAACACCGGGGAGCTGTTTTTT
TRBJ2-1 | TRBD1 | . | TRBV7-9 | CASSSVPGGFNEQFF | TGTGCCAGCAGCTCGGTCCCAGGGGGCTTCAATGAGCAGTTCTTC